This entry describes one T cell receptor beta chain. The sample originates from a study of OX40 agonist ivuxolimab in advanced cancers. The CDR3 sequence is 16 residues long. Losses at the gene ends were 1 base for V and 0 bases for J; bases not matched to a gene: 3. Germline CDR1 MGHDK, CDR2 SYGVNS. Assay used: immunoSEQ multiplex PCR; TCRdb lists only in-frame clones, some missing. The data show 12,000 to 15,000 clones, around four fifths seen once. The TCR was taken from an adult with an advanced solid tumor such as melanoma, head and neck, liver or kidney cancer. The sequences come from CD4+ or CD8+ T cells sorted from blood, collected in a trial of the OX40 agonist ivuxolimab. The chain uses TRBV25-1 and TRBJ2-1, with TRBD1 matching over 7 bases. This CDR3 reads CASSEWGQSSYNEQFF. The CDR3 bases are TGTGCCAGCAGTGAATGGGGACAGAGCTCCTACAATGAGCAGTTCTTC.